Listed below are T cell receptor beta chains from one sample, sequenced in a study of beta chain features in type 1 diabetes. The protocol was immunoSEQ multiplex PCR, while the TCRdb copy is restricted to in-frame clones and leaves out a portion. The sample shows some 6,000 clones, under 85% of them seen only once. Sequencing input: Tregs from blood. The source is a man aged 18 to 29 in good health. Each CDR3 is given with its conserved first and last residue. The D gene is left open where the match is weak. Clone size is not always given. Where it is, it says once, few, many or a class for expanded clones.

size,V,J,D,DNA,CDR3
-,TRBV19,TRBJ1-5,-,TGTGCCAGTAGTATATCCCAGTATAGCAATCAGCCCCAGCATTTT,CASSISQYSNQPQHF
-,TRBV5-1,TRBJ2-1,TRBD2,TGCGCCAGCAGCTCCGGGACTAGCAACAATGAGCAGTTCTTC,CASSSGTSNNEQFF
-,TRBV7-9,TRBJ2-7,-,TGTGCCAGCAGCTTCCGGGACAAAACCTACGAGCAGTACTTC,CASSFRDKTYEQYF
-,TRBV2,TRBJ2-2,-,TGTGCCAGCAGTGAAGCTAGCCGAAGGAGCGGGGAGCTGTTTTTT,CASSEASRRSGELFF
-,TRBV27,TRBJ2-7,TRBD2,TGTGCCAGCAGTTTATTTACTAGCGGGGACTACGAGCAGTACTTC,CASSLFTSGDYEQYF
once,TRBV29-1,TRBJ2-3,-,TGCAGCGTTGCCGGCCAGGGATCACCAGATACGCAGTATTTT,CSVAGQGSPDTQYF
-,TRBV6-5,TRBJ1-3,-,TGTGCCAGCTCCCGACTGAACTCTGGAAACACCATATATTTT,CASSRLNSGNTIYF
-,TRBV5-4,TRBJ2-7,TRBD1,TGTGCCAGCAGCTTAGGGACAGGGTTCTACGAGCAGTACTTC,CASSLGTGFYEQYF
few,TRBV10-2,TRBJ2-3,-,TGCGCCAGCAGCAAACCTCGATCAAACGCAGGTGCAGATACGCAGTATTTT,CASSKPRSNAGADTQYF
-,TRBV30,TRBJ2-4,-,TGTGCCTGGGGCCCGGGACTAAACATTCAGTACTTC,CAWGPGLNIQYF
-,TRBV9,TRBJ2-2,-,TGTGCCAGCAGCCCCCAGGGACTCGTCGGGGAGCTGTTTTTT,CASSPQGLVGELFF
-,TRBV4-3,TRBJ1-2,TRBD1,TGCGCCAGCAGCCAAGATCCGGGACAGGGGGGCGGCTACACCTTC,CASSQDPGQGGGYTF
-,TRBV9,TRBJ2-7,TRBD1,TGTGCCAGCAGCGTAGGAGTGGCAGGGGGCTCCTACGAGCAGTACTTC,CASSVGVAGGSYEQYF
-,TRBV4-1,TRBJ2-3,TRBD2,TGCGCCAGCAGCTTTAGCGGGAACACAGATACGCAGTATTTT,CASSFSGNTDTQYF
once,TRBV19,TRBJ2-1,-,TGTGCCAGTAGTATAGAGTTGTGGTCAGGTCTTCTTTACAATGAGCAGTTCTTC,CASSIELWSGLLYNEQFF
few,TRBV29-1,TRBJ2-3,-,TGCAGCGCAAGGTCGAGGAACCGATCAGTGACCATTAGCACAGATACGCAGTATTTT,CSARSRNRSVTISTDTQYF
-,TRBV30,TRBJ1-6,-,TGTGCCTGGAGTGGACAGTGGGATTCACCCCTCCACTTT,CAWSGQWDSPLHF
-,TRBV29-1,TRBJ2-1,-,TGCAGCGCTCACCACGGGTCTCGCAATGAGCAGTTCTTC,CSAHHGSRNEQFF
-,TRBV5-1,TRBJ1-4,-,TGCGCCAGCAGCTTGACGACGGGGAATGAAAAACTGTTTTTT,CASSLTTGNEKLFF
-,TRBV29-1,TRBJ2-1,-,TGCAGCGCATCCCCTACACCGACAGGGCAGTTCTTC,CSASPTPTGQFF
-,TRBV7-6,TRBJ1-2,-,TGTGCCAGCAGCCCCAATGGAGGGGACTATGGCTACACCTTC,CASSPNGGDYGYTF
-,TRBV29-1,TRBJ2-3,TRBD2,TGCAGCGACCTAGCGGGGGGTAGCACAGATACGCAGTATTTT,CSDLAGGSTDTQYF
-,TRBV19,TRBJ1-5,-,TGTGCCAGTAGTTGGCAGGGTAGCAATCAGCCCCAGCATTTT,CASSWQGSNQPQHF
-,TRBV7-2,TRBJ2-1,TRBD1,TGTGCCAGCAGCTTCGGGGACAGGCACAATGAGCAGTTCTTC,CASSFGDRHNEQFF
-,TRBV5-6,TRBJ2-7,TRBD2,TGTGCCAGCAGCTTGTTAGCGGGGAGCGAGCAGTACTTC,CASSLLAGSEQYF
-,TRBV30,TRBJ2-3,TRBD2,TGTGCCTGGACCACGTTTAGCGGGGGTGGAGATACGCAGTATTTT,CAWTTFSGGGDTQYF
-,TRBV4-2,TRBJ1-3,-,TGTGCCAGCAGCCAATCACAGGGATTCTCTGGAAACACCATATATTTT,CASSQSQGFSGNTIYF
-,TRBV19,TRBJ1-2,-,TGTGCCAGTAGTATTGGGGAGGAATATGGCTACACCTTC,CASSIGEEYGYTF
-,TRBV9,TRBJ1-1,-,TGTGCCAGCAGCCACCCTGAGTCCACTGAAGCTTTCTTT,CASSHPESTEAFF
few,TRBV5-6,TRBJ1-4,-,TGTGCCAGCAGCCGACTCTCGCGGTTTGAAAAACTGTTTTTT,CASSRLSRFEKLFF
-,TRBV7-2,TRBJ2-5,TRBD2,TGTGCCAGCAGCTTGAGGACTAGCGGGGCCAAAGAGACCCAGTACTTC,CASSLRTSGAKETQYF
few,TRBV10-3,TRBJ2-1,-,TGTGCCATCAGTGAGCCCGGGGGGCTGTCCTACAATGAGCAGTTCTTC,CAISEPGGLSYNEQFF
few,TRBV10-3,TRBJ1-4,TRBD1,TGTGCCATCAGCGGGACAGGAGAAAAACTGTTTTTT,CAISGTGEKLFF
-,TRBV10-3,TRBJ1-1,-,TGTGCCATCAGTGAGCCCTTTGGCAACACTGAAGCTTTCTTT,CAISEPFGNTEAFF
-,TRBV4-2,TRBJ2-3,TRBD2,TGTGTCAGCAGCCAAGAAAGGAGCGGGGGTAGCACAGATACGCAGTATTTT,CVSSQERSGGSTDTQYF
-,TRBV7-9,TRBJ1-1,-,TGTGCCAGCAGCTTAAGGGGTGAGAACACTGAAGCTTTCTTT,CASSLRGENTEAFF
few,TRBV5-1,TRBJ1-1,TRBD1,TGCGCCAGCAGCGGATGGGACAGCGAGGTGGCTTTCTTT,CASSGWDSEVAFF
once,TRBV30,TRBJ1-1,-,TGTGCCTGGAGTGTACTAGGGGGCACTGAAGCTTTCTTT,CAWSVLGGTEAFF
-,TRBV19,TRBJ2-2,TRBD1,TGTGCCAGTAGTTCGACAGGGGCGAACACCGGGGAGCTGTTTTTT,CASSSTGANTGELFF
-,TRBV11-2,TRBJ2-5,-,TGTGCCAGCAGCTTAGGCGGGGCCGAGACCCAGTACTTC,CASSLGGAETQYF
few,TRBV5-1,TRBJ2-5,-,TGCGCCAGCTCTACTGAGACAGGAAGGTCAGAGACCCAGTACTTC,CASSTETGRSETQYF
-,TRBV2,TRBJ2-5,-,TGTGCCAGCAGCGGGGACATGGTGACTTATGAGACCCAGTACTTC,CASSGDMVTYETQYF
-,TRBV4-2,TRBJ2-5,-,TGTGCCAGCAGCCCAAATAGAGAATGGGAGACCCAGTACTTC,CASSPNREWETQYF
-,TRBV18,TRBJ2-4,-,TGTGCCAGCCTACACCCGTTGACAGCCCAGGGCTTAGGCAAAAACATTCAGTACTTC,CASLHPLTAQGLGKNIQYF
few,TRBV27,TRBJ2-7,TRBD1,TGTGCCAGCAGAAGTACGGGACAGGCCTACGAGCAGTACTTC,CASRSTGQAYEQYF
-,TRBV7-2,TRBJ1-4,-,TGTGCCAGCAGCTTTTCTTTAGCTGAAAAACTGTTTTTT,CASSFSLAEKLFF
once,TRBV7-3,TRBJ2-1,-,TGTGCCAGCAGTACGGACTTCTCCTACAATGAGCAGTTCTTC,CASSTDFSYNEQFF
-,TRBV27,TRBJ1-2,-,TGTGCCAGCAGACGGGATAAAAACTATGGCTACACCTTC,CASRRDKNYGYTF
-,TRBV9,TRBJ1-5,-,TGTGCCAGCAGCATTGACAGTGGGCAGCCCCAGCATTTT,CASSIDSGQPQHF
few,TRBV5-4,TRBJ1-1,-,TGTGCCAGCAGCCGGACAAACACTGAAGCTTTCTTT,CASSRTNTEAFF
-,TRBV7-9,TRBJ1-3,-,TGTGCCAGCAGCTTAGGGCGGTTTGGAAACACCATATATTTT,CASSLGRFGNTIYF
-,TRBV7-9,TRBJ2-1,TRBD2,TGTGCCAGCATCGGACTAGCGGGGCAATATGAGCAGTTCTTC,CASIGLAGQYEQFF
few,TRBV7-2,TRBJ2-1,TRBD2,TGTGCCAGCAGCCTGACTTCTCCTAGCGGGGGGGCCAATGAGCAGTTCTTC,CASSLTSPSGGANEQFF